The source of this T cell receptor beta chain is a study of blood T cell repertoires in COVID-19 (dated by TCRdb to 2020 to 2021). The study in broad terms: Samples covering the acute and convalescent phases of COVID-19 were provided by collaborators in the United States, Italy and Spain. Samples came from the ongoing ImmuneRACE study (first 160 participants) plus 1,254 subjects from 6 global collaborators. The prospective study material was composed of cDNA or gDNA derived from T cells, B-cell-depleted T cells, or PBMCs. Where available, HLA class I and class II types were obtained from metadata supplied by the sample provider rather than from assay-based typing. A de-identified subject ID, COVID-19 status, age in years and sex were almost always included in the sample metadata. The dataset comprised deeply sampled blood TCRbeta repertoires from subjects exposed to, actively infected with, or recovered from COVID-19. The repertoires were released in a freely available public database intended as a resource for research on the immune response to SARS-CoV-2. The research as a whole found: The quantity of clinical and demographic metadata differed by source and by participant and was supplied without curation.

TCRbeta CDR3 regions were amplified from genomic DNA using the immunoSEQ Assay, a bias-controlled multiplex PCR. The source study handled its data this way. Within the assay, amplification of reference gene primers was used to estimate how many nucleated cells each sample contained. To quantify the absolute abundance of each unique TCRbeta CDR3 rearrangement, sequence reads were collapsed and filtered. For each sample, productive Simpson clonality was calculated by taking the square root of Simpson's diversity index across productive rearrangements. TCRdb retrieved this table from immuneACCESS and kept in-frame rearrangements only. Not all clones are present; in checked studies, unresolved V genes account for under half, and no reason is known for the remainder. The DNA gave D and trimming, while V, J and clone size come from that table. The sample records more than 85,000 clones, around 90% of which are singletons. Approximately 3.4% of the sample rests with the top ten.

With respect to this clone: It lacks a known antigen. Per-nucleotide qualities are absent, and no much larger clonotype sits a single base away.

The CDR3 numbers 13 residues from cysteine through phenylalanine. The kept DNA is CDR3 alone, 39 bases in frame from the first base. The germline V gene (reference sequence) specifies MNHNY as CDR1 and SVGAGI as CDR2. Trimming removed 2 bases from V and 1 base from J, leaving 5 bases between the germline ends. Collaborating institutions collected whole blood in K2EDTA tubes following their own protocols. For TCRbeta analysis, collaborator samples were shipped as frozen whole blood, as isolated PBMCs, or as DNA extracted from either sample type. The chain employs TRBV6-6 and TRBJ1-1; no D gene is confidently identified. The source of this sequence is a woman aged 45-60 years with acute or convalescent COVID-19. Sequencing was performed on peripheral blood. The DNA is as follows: TGTGCCAGCAGTTACCCGGGGAACACTGAAGCTTTCTTT. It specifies CASSYPGNTEAFF.